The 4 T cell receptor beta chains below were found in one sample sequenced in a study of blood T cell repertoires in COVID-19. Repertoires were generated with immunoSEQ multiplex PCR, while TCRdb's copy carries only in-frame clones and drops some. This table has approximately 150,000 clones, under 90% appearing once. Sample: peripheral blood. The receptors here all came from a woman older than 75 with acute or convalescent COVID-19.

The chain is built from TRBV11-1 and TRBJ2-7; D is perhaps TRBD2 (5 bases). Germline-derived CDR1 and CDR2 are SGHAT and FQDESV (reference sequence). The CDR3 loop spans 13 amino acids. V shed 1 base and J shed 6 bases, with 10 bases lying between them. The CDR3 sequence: CASSLGGFLEQYF. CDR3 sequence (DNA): TGTGCCAGCAGCTTAGGCGGGTTCCTCGAGCAGTACTTC. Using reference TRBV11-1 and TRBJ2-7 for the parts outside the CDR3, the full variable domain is EAEVAQSPRYKITEKSQAVAFWCDPISGHATLYWYRQILGQGPELLVQFQDESVVDDSQLPKDRFSAERLKGVDSTLKIQPAELGDSAMYLCASSLGGFLEQYFGPGTRLTVT.

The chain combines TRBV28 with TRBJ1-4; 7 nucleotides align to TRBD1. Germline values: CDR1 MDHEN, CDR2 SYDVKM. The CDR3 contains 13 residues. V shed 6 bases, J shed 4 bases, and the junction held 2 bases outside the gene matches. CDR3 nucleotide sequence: TGTGCCAGCAGAACAGGGGATAATGAAAAACTGTTTTTT. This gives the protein CASRTGDNEKLFF.

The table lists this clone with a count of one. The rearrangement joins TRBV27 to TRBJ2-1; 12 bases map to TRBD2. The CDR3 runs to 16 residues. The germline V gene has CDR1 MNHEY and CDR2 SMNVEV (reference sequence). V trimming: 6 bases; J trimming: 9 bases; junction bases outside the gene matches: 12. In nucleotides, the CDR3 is TGTGCCAGCAGCTCTAACCTAGCGGGAGGGCCCCCTGAGCAGTTCTTC. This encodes CASSSNLAGGPPEQFF.

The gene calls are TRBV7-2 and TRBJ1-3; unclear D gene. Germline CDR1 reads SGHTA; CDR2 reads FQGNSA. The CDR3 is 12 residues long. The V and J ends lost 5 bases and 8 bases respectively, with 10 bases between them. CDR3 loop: CASSPFVDTIYF. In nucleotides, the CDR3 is TGTGCCAGCAGCCCTTTTGTAGACACCATATATTTT.